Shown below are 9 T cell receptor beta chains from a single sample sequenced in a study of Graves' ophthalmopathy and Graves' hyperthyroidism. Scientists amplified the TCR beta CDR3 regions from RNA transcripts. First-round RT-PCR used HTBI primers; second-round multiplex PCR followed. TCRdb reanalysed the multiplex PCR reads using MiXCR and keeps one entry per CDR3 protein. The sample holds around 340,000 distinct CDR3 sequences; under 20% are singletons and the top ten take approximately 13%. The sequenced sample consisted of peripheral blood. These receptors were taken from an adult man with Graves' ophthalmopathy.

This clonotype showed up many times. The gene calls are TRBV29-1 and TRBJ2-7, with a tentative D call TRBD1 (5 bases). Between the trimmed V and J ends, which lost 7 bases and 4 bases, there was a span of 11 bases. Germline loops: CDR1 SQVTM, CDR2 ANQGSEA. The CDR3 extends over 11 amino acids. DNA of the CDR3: TGCAGCGGACAGCTTGGGTACGAGCAGTACTTC. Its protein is CSGQLGYEQYF.

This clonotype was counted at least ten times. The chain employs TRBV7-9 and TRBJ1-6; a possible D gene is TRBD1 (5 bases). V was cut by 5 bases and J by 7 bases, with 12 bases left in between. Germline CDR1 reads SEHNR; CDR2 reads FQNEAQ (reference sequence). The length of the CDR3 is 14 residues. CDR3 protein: CASSRTEGNSPLHF. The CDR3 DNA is TGTGCCAGCAGCCGCACAGAGGGGAATTCACCCCTCCACTTT.

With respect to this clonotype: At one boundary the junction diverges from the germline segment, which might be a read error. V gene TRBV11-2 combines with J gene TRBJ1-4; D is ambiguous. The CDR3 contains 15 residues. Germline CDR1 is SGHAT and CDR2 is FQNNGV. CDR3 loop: CASSLNPLAGEELFF. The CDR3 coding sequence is TGTGCCAGCAGCTTAAACCCCTTGGCGGGTGAAGAACTGTTTTTT.

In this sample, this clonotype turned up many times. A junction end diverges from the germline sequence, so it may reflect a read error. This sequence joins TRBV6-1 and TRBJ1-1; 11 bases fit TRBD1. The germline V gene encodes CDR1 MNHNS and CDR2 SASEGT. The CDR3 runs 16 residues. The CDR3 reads CASSPGTGGQNTEASF. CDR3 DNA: TGTGCCAGCAGCCCCGGGACAGGGGGACAGAACACTGAAGCTTCCTTT.

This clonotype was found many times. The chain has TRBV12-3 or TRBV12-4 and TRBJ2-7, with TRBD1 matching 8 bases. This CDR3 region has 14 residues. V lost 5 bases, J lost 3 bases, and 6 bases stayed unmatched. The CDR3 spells CASSRQGFFYEQYF. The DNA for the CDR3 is TGTGCCAGCAGTCGACAGGGGTTCTTCTACGAGCAGTACTTC.

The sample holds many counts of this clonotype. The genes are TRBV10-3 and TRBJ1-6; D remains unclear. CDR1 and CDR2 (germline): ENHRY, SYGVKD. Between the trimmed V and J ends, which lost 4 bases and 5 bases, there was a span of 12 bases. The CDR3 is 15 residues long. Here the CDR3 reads CAISGMGSNNSPLHF. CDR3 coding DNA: TGTGCCATCAGTGGAATGGGATCCAATAATTCACCCCTCCACTTT.

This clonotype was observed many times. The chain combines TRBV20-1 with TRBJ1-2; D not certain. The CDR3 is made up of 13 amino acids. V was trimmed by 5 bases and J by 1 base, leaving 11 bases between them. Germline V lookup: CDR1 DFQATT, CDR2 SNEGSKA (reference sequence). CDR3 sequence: CSAPDALNYGYTF. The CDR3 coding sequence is TGCAGTGCTCCAGATGCTCTTAACTATGGCTACACCTTC.

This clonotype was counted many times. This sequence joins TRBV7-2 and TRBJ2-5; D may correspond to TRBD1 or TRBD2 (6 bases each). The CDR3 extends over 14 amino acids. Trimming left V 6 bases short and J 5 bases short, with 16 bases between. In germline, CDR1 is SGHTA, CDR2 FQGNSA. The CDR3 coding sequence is TGTGCCAGCAGGCGTATGGAGGGGGGTGAGACCCAGTACTTC. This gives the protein CASRRMEGGETQYF.

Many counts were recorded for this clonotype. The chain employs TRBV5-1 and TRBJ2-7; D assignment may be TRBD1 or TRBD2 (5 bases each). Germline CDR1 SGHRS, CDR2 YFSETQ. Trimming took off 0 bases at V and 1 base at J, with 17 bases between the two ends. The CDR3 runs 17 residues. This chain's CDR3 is CASSLASGRVQSYEQYF. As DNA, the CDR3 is TGCGCCAGCAGCTTGGCCTCGGGGCGGGTACAATCCTACGAGCAGTACTTC.